The next 8 T cell receptor beta chains were all read from a single sample in a study of blood T cell repertoires in COVID-19. Using immunoSEQ multiplex PCR, the repertoire was profiled, and TCRdb retains in-frame clones only, with some absent. The sample includes around 310,000 clones, around nine tenths of them seen just once. Material: PBMCs or T cells enriched from blood (not recorded which). The receptor set was obtained from a woman in her thirties who had recovered from COVID-19.

This chain uses TRBV7-2 with TRBJ2-7; no clear D gene. V was clipped by 5 bases and J by 2 bases, with 16 bases between them. Germline-derived CDR1 and CDR2 are SGHTA and FQGNSA. This CDR3 is 15 amino acids long. CDR3 sequence reads: CASSLERLPAYEQYF. CDR3 DNA: TGTGCCAGCAGCCTAGAGCGACTCCCAGCCTACGAGCAGTACTTC.

This sequence joins TRBV2 and TRBJ1-6; D ambiguous. The germline V and J ends were trimmed by 3 bases and 8 bases, with 14 bases remaining between them. CDR1 SNHLY and CDR2 FYNNEI come from the germline V gene. The CDR3 consists of 15 residues. CDR3 nucleotides: TGTGCCAGCAGTGATCAGTTGGGCAGCTATTCACCCCTCCACTTT. It codes for CASSDQLGSYSPLHF. Supplemented by reference TRBV2 and TRBJ1-6, the full variable domain reads EPEVTQTPSHQVTQMGQEVILRCVPISNHLYFYWYRQILGQKVEFLVSFYNNEISEKSEIFDDQFSVERPDGSNFTLKIRSTKLEDSAMYFCASSDQLGSYSPLHFGNGTRLTVT.

The V gene is TRBV6-5, the J gene TRBJ1-1; TRBD1 aligns across 8 bases. After removal of 3 bases from V and 10 bases from J, the junction contained 7 bases not matched to a gene. Germline CDR1 MNHEY, CDR2 SVGAGI. The CDR3 loop spans 13 amino acids. The CDR3 spells CASSYRSGTGAFF. CDR3 bases: TGTGCCAGCAGTTATCGGTCCGGGACAGGAGCTTTCTTT.

V and J are TRBV10-3 and TRBJ2-3; 8 bases are shared with TRBD1. Germline trimming cut 5 bases from V and 2 bases from J; bases unmatched to any gene: 6. Germline lookup yields CDR1 ENHRY and CDR2 SYGVKD. This CDR3 has 15 residues. DNA of the CDR3: TGTGCCATCAGTTTGACAGGGGAACCCACAGATACGCAGTATTTT. Translation: CAISLTGEPTDTQYF.

The J gene is TRBJ2-7, the V gene TRBV5-1; D is possibly TRBD2 (6 bases). Germline CDR1 and CDR2: SGHRS and YFSETQ. There are 14 residues in the CDR3. V was clipped by 4 bases and J by 0 bases, with 11 bases between them. The CDR3 DNA sequence: TGCGCCAGCAGCCCCCCTAGCGCCTCCTACGAGCAGTACTTC. Encoded protein: CASSPPSASYEQYF.

This chain uses TRBV10-1 with TRBJ2-7, with TRBD2 matching over 8 bases. The CDR3 has 14 residues. CDR1 WNHNN and CDR2 SYGVQD come from the germline V gene (reference sequence). V lost 3 bases to trimming and J lost 0 bases; unmatched junction nucleotides: 1. The CDR3 sequence: CASSESGSSYEQYF. The CDR3 nucleotides are TGCGCCAGCAGTGAAAGCGGGAGCTCCTACGAGCAGTACTTC.

The chain combines TRBV2 with TRBJ2-6, with a possible D match to TRBD2 (8 bases). V was shortened by 5 bases and J by 0 bases, with 17 bases between the two germline ends. The CDR3 is made up of 18 amino acids. Germline values: CDR1 SNHLY, CDR2 FYNNEI. The CDR3 sequence is CASSREGAGSSGANVLTF. The CDR3 nucleotides are TGTGCCAGCAGTCGGGAGGGGGCTGGGAGCTCTGGGGCCAACGTCCTGACTTTC.

V is TRBV6-5 and J is TRBJ1-2, with 9 bases aligning to TRBD1. V lost 0 bases to trimming and J lost 2 bases; unmatched junction nucleotides: 4. The CDR3 loop spans 16 amino acids. CDR1 and CDR2 from the germline V gene are MNHEY and SVGAGI. The CDR3 spells CASSYSTGTGNYGYTF. In nucleotides, the CDR3 is TGTGCCAGCAGTTACTCGACCGGGACAGGGAACTATGGCTACACCTTC.